Presented here are 27 T cell receptor beta chains from one specimen sequenced in a study of monozygotic twins with inflammatory bowel disease. TCRdb derives one entry per CDR3 protein from the 5' RACE reads, leaving out DNA. Its table records 170,000 or so distinct CDR3 sequences. Input material: blood. The receptors stem from a human donor with ulcerative colitis or Crohn's disease, or a healthy co-twin of an affected twin (not recorded which).

The rearrangement links TRBV5-6 to TRBJ2-1. Germline CDR1 reads SGHDT; CDR2 reads YYEEEE. CDR3 length: 14 amino acids. The CDR3 protein is CASSMDTGDNEQFF. Full variable domain (missing parts from reference TRBV5-6 and TRBJ2-1): DAGVTQSPTHLIKTRGQQVTLRCSPKSGHDTVSWYQQALGQGPQFIFQYYEEEERQRGNFPDRFSGHQFPNYSSELNVNALLLGDSALYLCASSMDTGDNEQFFGPGTRLTVL.

The rearrangement links TRBV10-3 to TRBJ2-3; TCRdb names TRBD2, which stays unverified in the absence of DNA. The length of the CDR3 is 16 residues. Germline CDR1 reads ENHRY; CDR2 reads SYGVKD. The CDR3 sequence is CAISQLAGSSTDTQYF.

The chain joins TRBV5-1 to TRBJ2-7; TCRdb proposes TRBD2, but this gene call is untestable without DNA. The CDR3 sequence is 18 residues long. From germline, CDR1 is SGHRS and CDR2 YFSETQ. The CDR3 here is CASSLSVGIAEHTYEQYF.

The chain carries TRBV29-1 and TRBJ1-1; as DNA is missing, the TRBD1 call by TCRdb cannot be tested. This CDR3 region has 13 residues. The germline gives CDR1 SQVTM, CDR2 ANQGSEA. This chain's CDR3 is CSVVYRAGTEAFF. Variable domain in full (rest from reference TRBV29-1 and TRBJ1-1): SAVISQKPSRDICQRGTSLTIQCQVDSQVTMMFWYRQQPGQSLTLIATANQGSEATYESGFVIDKFPISRPNLTFSTLTVSNMSPEDSSIYLCSVVYRAGTEAFFGQGTRLTVV.

This sequence joins TRBV28 and TRBJ2-3; the D gene TCRdb calls, TRBD1, cannot be checked with no DNA. Looked up from germline, CDR1 is MDHEN and CDR2 is SYDVKM. The CDR3 contains 15 residues. CDR3 region: CASSLWAGIGDTQYF.

The V gene is TRBV5-1, the J gene TRBJ2-1; the TCRdb call, TRBD1, lacks DNA for checking. The CDR3 contains 16 residues. Germline-derived CDR1 and CDR2 are SGHRS and YFSETQ. The CDR3 sequence: CASSVTGTGGLNEQFF.

V and J are TRBV20-1 and TRBJ2-3; TCRdb picks TRBD2, but there is no DNA to check that call. This CDR3 has 15 residues. From germline, CDR1 is DFQATT and CDR2 SNEGSKA (reference sequence). CDR3 amino acids: CSATGPSGYRRVQYF.

This rearrangement joins TRBV9 to TRBJ1-4; the D call of TRBD1 rests on TCRdb alone, since no DNA is present to check it. From germline, CDR1 is SGDLS and CDR2 YYNGEE. The CDR3 has 16 amino acids. CDR3 residues: CASSVSPGGAGEKLFF.

The chain employs TRBV6-1 and TRBJ1-5; lacking DNA, the TRBD1 call made by TCRdb goes unchecked. Germline lookup yields CDR1 MNHNS and CDR2 SASEGT. The CDR3 loop spans 15 amino acids. The CDR3: CASATKGGSNQPQHF.

The V call is TRBV12-3 or TRBV12-4, the J call TRBJ2-7; TCRdb's D call of TRBD1 is untestable without DNA. The CDR3 runs 13 residues. CDR3 amino acids: CASSAQGVYEQYF.

The chain recombines TRBV4-1 with TRBJ2-2; TCRdb indicates TRBD2, and absent DNA this call remains unverified. CDR1 is MGHRA and CDR2 is YSYEKL in the germline V gene. The CDR3 is 17 residues long. CDR3 sequence reads: CASSQDGSGANTGELFF.

The rearrangement joins TRBV29-1 to TRBJ2-5. From germline, CDR1 is SQVTM and CDR2 ANQGSEA. CDR3 length: 12 amino acids. CDR3 region: CSVPLGLETQYF.

The gene calls are TRBV28 and TRBJ2-7. This CDR3 has 16 residues. Per the germline V gene, CDR1 is MDHEN and CDR2 is SYDVKM. CDR3 sequence reads: CASRVADPGGYYEQYF.

The CDR3 here is CASSPRGDSRTEAFF. This chain connects TRBV12-3 or TRBV12-4 to TRBJ1-1; the D gene TCRdb calls, TRBD1, cannot be checked with no DNA. CDR3 length: 15 amino acids.

V usage is TRBV20-1 and J usage is TRBJ2-4; with no DNA, the TCRdb D assignment of TRBD1 cannot be verified. CDR1 and CDR2 from the germline V gene are DFQATT and SNEGSKA (reference sequence). This CDR3 is built from 14 residues. The CDR3 here is CSARGGRRLDIQYF.

The chain joins TRBV29-1 to TRBJ2-5. The germline gives CDR1 SQVTM, CDR2 ANQGSEA. The CDR3 is 12 amino acids. CDR3 sequence reads: CSVGNVQETQYF.

This rearrangement joins TRBV12-3 or TRBV12-4 to TRBJ2-1; TCRdb designates TRBD2, a call that cannot be tested without DNA. The CDR3 consists of 14 residues. CDR3 loop: CASFQREGHNEQFF.

V gene TRBV6-5 combines with J gene TRBJ1-2; the TCRdb D gene call, TRBD1, has no DNA to confirm it. Per the germline V gene, CDR1 is MNHEY and CDR2 is SVGAGI. This CDR3 comprises 17 residues. CDR3 residues: CASSSNSAGWANYGYTF.

The genes are TRBV5-1 and TRBJ1-4. The germline V gene encodes CDR1 SGHRS and CDR2 YFSETQ. The length of the CDR3 is 17 residues. Here the CDR3 reads CASSNLRGGASNEKLFF.

The V and J genes are TRBV6-5 and TRBJ2-1; TCRdb lists TRBD2, though no DNA is available to test this call. Per the germline V gene, CDR1 is MNHEY and CDR2 is SVGAGI. CDR3 length: 16 amino acids. The CDR3 sequence is CASSRQTGTSYNEQFF.

The CDR3: CAWSVGKYNEQFF. The chain employs TRBV30 and TRBJ2-1. The length of the CDR3 is 13 residues. Per germline, CDR1 GTSNPN and CDR2 SVGIG (reference sequence).

The rearrangement joins TRBV5-8 to TRBJ1-1; TCRdb reports TRBD1, a call that lacks DNA to check it against. Germline-derived CDR1 and CDR2 are SGHTS and YDEGEE. This CDR3 has 16 residues. CDR3 in amino acids: CASSWTGPSMNTEAFF.

The chain has TRBV29-1 and TRBJ2-7; TCRdb's D call of TRBD1 is untestable without DNA. The length of the CDR3 is 11 residues. Germline CDR1 and CDR2: SQVTM and ANQGSEA. The CDR3 spells CSVSTAYEQYF.

The CDR3 sequence is CASSIQVTGELFF. The chain is built from TRBV19 and TRBJ2-2. This CDR3 is 13 amino acids long. The germline CDR1 and CDR2 sequences are LNHDA and SQIVND (reference sequence).

V and J are TRBV6-5 and TRBJ1-5. Germline V CDR1 and CDR2: MNHEY, SVGAGI. CDR3 size: 14 residues. The CDR3 spells CASSYSREGQPQHF.

V gene TRBV5-1 combines with J gene TRBJ1-1; TCRdb gives TRBD1 as the D gene, but with no DNA this cannot be confirmed. The CDR3 covers 17 residues. CDR1 and CDR2 from the germline V gene are SGHRS and YFSETQ. The CDR3 loop reads CASSFSRWGGKNTEAFF. Full variable domain (remainder filled in from reference TRBV5-1 and TRBJ1-1): KAGVTQTPRYLIKTRGQQVTLSCSPISGHRSVSWYQQTPGQGLQFLFEYFSETQRNKGNFPGRFSGRQFSNSRSEMNVSTLELGDSALYLCASSFSRWGGKNTEAFFGQGTRLTVV.

V usage is TRBV6-2 or TRBV6-3 and J usage is TRBJ1-4; TCRdb names TRBD1, which stays unverified in the absence of DNA. The CDR3 runs to 15 residues. The germline CDR1 and CDR2 sequences are MNHEY and SVGEGT. The CDR3 here is CASEQGQAGNEKLFF.